The clone carrying this T cell receptor beta chain was counted at least ten times. Its specificity is not known. TCRdb itself ran the 5' RACE reads through MiXCR, one entry per CDR3 protein. The sample contains 230,000 or so distinct CDR3 sequences, 3.6% of which appear only once. This specimen belongs to a study of T cells after yellow fever vaccination. Study in general: Preparation of the low-cell-number fractions used SMART-Seq v4 Ultra Low Input. The study's findings and limits: Clones from primary vaccination mostly reappeared after the booster (96% CD4, around 90% CD8).

The clonotype was recovered from a man between 18 and 29 years old who received the YFV17D yellow fever vaccine. This material consisted of PBMCs, taken 15 days after the yellow fever booster vaccination.

The CDR3 nucleotides are TGTGCCAGCAGTCAACTTTCAGGGGGCTTAACTGAAGCTTTCTTT. The encoded protein is CASSQLSGGLTEAFF. This chain links TRBV6-5 with TRBJ1-1; TRBD1 aligns across 8 bases. This CDR3 contains 15 residues. Unmatched junction bases numbered 10, after V lost 5 bases and J lost 5 bases. Germline CDR1 and CDR2: MNHEY and SVGAGI.